Sequencing of this TCR beta chain was carried out in a study of OX40 agonist ivuxolimab in advanced cancers. On the study more broadly: Melanoma, hepatocellular carcinoma, head and neck or renal cell cancer occurred in dose-escalation patients. Study-wide points: There were also nonresponders showing low normalized T-cell clonal expansion. With doses of 0.1 to 3.0 mg/kg, CD4+ and CD8+ blood T cells had undergone clonal expansion by week 6.

Sampled blood was obtained at baseline, cycle 4 day 1, and cycle 7 day 1. Germline CDR1 is SGDLS and CDR2 is YYNGEE. Deletions cut 5 bases from V and 1 base from J, with 15 bases between. The CDR3 extends over 15 amino acids. Sequencing used immunoSEQ multiplex PCR; TCRdb keeps in-frame clones, though not all of them. The sample holds tens of thousands of clones, 85% to 90% seen once. Turning to this clone: Antigen unknown.

The receptor was isolated from an adult with an advanced solid tumor such as melanoma, head and neck, liver or kidney cancer. The sequencing here drew on CD4+ or CD8+ T cells sorted from blood, taken in a trial of the OX40 agonist ivuxolimab. The V and J genes are TRBV9 and TRBJ1-1; perhaps TRBD1 as D (5 bases). The CDR3 is CASSRDSLTNTEAFF. The CDR3 DNA is TGTGCCAGCAGTCGGGACTCCTTAACGAACACTGAAGCTTTCTTT.